This TCR beta chain was observed in a study of shared clonotypes between healthy human individuals. Overall study results and limits: A handful of donors held about 5% of naive CD4 clonotypes in common. Rarefaction indicated that sorted-subset sequencing remained incomplete although depth was large.

Losses at the gene ends were 6 bases for V and 4 bases for J; bases not matched to a gene: 4. The germline CDR1 and CDR2 sequences are SNHLY and FYNNEI. This CDR3 contains 14 residues. Sorted subsets were amplified in replicate PCRs using around 0.2 ug DNA, tens of thousands of T cell genomes. The table came from immunoSEQ multiplex PCR; TCRdb's copy has only in-frame clones and leaves some out. The sample carries 950,000 to 1,100,000 clones, 60% to 80% recorded once. Regarding this clone: Antigen specificity is unknown.

The V call is TRBV2, the J call TRBJ2-7; 12 bases align to TRBD2. The sequence was obtained from a man in his late teens or twenties in good health. The sequenced material came from memory CD4+ T cells sorted from blood. Subset noted: CD45RA-negative fraction. CDR3 amino acids: CASRPGTSGYEQYF. CDR3 nucleotides: TGTGCCAGCAGGCCCGGGACTAGCGGGTACGAGCAGTACTTC.